Listed here are 7 T cell receptor beta chains from one sample, sequenced in a study of CD8 T cells in Susac syndrome. Random hexamers were used to reverse transcribe 0.5 to 1 ug of RNA. TCRdb reprocessed the immunoSEQ multiplex PCR reads with MiXCR, giving one entry per CDR3 protein. The sample includes under 200,000 distinct CDR3 sequences, approximately 94% of them seen just once. Sequencing used CD4+ T cells from PBMCs. The receptors shown here come from a human donor with Susac syndrome.

The chain uses TRBV7-2 and TRBJ1-2; D remains unclear. Germline V gene data show CDR1 as SGHTA and CDR2 as FQGNSA. Trimming shortened V by 1 base and J by 3 bases, and 12 bases separated the two germline ends. There are 15 residues in the CDR3. DNA of the CDR3: TGTGCCAGCAGCTTAGGCGCCAGAACCTACTATGGCTACACCTTC. Translated: CASSLGARTYYGYTF.

The chain couples TRBV9 to TRBJ1-2; 10 bases agree with TRBD1. This CDR3 is 18 amino acids long. CDR1 is SGDLS, CDR2 YYNGEE, per germline. V trimming: 3 bases; J trimming: 5 bases; junction bases outside the gene matches: 16. The CDR3 DNA follows: TGTGCCAGCAGCGGGCAGGGGGGGACAGGGGAGCTGTGGTATGGCTACACCTTC. Translation gives CASSGQGGTGELWYGYTF.

The rearrangement joins TRBV7-3 to TRBJ2-2; no clear D gene. CDR1 is SGHTA, CDR2 FQGTGA, per germline. Trimming shortened V by 2 bases and J by 2 bases, and 6 bases separated the two germline ends. The CDR3 is made up of 14 amino acids. CDR3 sequence reads: CASSLGENTGELFF. Written as DNA, the CDR3 is TGTGCCAGCAGCTTAGGGGAAAACACCGGGGAGCTGTTTTTT.

This rearrangement joins TRBV20-1 to TRBJ1-1; TRBD1 is a possible D gene (6 bases). Looked up from germline, CDR1 is DFQATT and CDR2 is SNEGSKA (reference sequence). The length of the CDR3 is 11 residues. Deletions cut 4 bases from V and 9 bases from J, with 12 bases between. The CDR3 DNA follows: TGCAGTGCTACCCCCGGGACAAAAGCTTTCTTT. It encodes CSATPGTKAFF.

V is TRBV15 and J is TRBJ2-7; 9 nucleotides align to TRBD1. Germline CDR1 and CDR2: LNHNV and YYDKDF (reference sequence). J lost 1 base, V lost 0 bases, and 1 base had no gene match. The CDR3 consists of 15 residues. CDR3 region: CATSREDRGSYEQYF. In DNA form, the CDR3 reads TGTGCCACCAGCAGAGAGGACAGGGGATCCTACGAGCAGTACTTC. The entire variable domain, with the rest obtained from reference TRBV15 and TRBJ2-7, is as follows: DAMVIQNPRYQVTQFGKPVTLSCSQTLNHNVMYWYQQKSSQAPKLLFHYYDKDFNNEADTPDNFQSRRPNTSFCFLDIRSPGLGDTAMYLCATSREDRGSYEQYFGPGTRLTVT.

The chain carries TRBV20-1 and TRBJ2-3; D is unclear. This CDR3 spans 12 amino acids. Germline-derived CDR1 and CDR2 are DFQATT and SNEGSKA (reference sequence). Trimming cost V 6 bases and J 6 bases, with 13 bases left between them. CDR3 sequence reads: CSAPFQLDTQYF. As DNA, the CDR3 is TGCAGTGCCCCCTTCCAGCTCGATACGCAGTATTTT.

The genes are TRBV5-6 and TRBJ1-5; D is possibly TRBD1 (5 bases). Germline V gives CDR1 SGHDT, CDR2 YYEEEE. The CDR3 covers 15 residues. The ends were cut back, 1 base at V and 2 bases at J, with 10 bases in the middle. The CDR3 here is CASSLWGSGNQPQHF. DNA for the CDR3: TGTGCCAGCAGCTTGTGGGGGTCGGGCAATCAGCCCCAGCATTTT.